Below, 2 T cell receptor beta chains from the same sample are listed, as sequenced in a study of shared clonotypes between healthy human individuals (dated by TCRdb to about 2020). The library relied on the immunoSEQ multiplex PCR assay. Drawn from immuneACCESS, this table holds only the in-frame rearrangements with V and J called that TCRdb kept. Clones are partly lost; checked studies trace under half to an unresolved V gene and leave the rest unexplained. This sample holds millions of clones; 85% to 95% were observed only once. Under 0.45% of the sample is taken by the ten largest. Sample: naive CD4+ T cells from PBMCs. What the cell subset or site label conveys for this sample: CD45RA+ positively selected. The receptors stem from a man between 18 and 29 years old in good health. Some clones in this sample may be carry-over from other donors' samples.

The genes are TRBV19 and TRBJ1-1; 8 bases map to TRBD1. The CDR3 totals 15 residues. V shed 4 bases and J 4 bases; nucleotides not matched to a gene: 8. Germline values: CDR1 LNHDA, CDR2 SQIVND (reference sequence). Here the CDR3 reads CASSKFRGLGTEAFF. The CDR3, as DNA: TGTGCCAGTAGTAAATTCAGGGGGCTAGGCACTGAAGCTTTCTTT. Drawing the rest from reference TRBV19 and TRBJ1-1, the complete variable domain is DGGITQSPKYLFRKEGQNVTLSCEQNLNHDAMYWYRQDPGQGLRLIYYSQIVNDFQKGDIAEGYSVSREKKESFPLTVTSAQKNPTAFYLCASSKFRGLGTEAFFGQGTRLTVV.

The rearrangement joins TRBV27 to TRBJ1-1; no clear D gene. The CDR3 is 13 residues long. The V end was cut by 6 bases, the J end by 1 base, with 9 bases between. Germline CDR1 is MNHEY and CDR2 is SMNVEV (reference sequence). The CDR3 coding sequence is TGTGCCAGCAGCCCCGAAGAGAACACTGAAGCTTTCTTT. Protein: CASSPEENTEAFF.